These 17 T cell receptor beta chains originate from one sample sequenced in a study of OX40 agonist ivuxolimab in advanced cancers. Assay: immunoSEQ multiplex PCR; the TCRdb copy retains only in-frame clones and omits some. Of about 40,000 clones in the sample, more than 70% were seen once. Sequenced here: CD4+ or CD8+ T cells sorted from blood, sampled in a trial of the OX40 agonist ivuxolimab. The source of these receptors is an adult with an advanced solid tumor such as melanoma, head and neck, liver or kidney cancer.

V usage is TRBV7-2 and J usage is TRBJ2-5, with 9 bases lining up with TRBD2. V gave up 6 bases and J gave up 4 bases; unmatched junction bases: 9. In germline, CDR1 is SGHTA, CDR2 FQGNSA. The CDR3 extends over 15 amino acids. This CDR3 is CASRSSSGEIETQYF. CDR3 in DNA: TGTGCCAGCAGGTCGTCTAGCGGGGAGATAGAGACCCAGTACTTC.

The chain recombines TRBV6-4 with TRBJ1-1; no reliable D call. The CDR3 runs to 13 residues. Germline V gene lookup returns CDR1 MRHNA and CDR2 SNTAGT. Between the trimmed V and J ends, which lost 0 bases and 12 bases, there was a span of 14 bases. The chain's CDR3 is CASSDSALTETFF. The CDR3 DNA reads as TGTGCCAGCAGTGACTCGGCCCTTACGGAAACTTTCTTT.

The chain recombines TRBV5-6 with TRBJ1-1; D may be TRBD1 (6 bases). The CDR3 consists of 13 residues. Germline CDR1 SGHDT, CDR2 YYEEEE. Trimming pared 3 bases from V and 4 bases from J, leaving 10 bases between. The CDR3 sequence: CASSWTDPTEAFF. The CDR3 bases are TGTGCCAGCAGCTGGACAGATCCCACTGAAGCTTTCTTT.

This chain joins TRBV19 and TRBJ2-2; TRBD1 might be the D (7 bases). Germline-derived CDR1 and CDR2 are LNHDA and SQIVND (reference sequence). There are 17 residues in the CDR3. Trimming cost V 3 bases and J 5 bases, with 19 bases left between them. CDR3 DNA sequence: TGTGCCAGTAGTATGGTTGTGGAGGGGGCGGAGACCGGGGAGCTGTTTTTT. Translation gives CASSMVVEGAETGELFF. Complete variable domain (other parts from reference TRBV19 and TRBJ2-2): DGGITQSPKYLFRKEGQNVTLSCEQNLNHDAMYWYRQDPGQGLRLIYYSQIVNDFQKGDIAEGYSVSREKKESFPLTVTSAQKNPTAFYLCASSMVVEGAETGELFFGEGSRLTVL.

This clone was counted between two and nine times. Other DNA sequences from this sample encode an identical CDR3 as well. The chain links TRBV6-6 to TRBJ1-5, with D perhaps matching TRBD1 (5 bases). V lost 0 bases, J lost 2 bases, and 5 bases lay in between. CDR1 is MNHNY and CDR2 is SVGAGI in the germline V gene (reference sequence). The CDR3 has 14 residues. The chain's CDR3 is CASSYSGGNQPQHF. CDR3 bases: TGTGCCAGCAGTTACTCAGGGGGCAATCAGCCCCAGCATTTT.

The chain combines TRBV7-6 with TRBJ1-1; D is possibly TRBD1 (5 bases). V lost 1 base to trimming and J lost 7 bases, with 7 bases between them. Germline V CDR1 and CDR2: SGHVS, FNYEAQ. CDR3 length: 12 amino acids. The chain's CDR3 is CASSLGGDEAFF. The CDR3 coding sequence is TGTGCCAGCAGCTTAGGAGGGGATGAAGCTTTCTTT.

The DNA of the CDR3 is TGTGCCAGCAGTGAAATACAAGGGAACACTGAAGCTTTCTTT. This translates into CASSEIQGNTEAFF. The chain combines TRBV6-1 with TRBJ1-1; D is uncertain. The CDR3 contains 14 residues. Germline CDR1 is MNHNS and CDR2 is SASEGT. Trimming removed 2 bases at V and 1 base at J, with 8 bases between.

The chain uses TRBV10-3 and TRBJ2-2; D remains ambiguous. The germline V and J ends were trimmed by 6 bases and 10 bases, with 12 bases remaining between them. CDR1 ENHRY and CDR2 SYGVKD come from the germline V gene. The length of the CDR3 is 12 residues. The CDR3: CAISALSEELFF. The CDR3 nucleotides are TGTGCCATCAGCGCCTTATCGGAGGAGCTGTTTTTT.

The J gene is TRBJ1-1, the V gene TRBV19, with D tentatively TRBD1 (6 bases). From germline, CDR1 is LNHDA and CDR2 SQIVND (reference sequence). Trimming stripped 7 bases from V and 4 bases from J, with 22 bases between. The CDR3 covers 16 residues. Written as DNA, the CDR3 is TGTGCCAGTACCCCTCCCGCCAGATTGGGGGCCACTGAAGCTTTCTTT. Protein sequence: CASTPPARLGATEAFF.

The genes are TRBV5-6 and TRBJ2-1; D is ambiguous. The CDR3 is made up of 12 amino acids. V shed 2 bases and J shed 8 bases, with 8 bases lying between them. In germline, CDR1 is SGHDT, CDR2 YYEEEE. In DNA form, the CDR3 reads TGTGCCAGCAGCTTAAGAAGAGATGAGCAGTTCTTC. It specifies CASSLRRDEQFF.

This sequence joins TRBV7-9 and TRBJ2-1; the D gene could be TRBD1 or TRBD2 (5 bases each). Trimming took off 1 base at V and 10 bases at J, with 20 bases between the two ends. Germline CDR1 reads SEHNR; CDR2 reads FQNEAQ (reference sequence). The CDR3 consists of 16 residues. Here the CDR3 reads CASSLGLAGVRGEQFF. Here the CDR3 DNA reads TGTGCCAGCAGCTTAGGCCTCGCAGGTGTGAGGGGCGAGCAGTTCTTC.

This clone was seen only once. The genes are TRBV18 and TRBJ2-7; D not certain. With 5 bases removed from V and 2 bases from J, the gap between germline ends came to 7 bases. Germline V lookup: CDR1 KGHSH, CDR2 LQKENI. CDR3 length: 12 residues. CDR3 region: CASSSITYEQYF. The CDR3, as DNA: TGTGCCAGCTCATCCATTACCTACGAGCAGTACTTC.

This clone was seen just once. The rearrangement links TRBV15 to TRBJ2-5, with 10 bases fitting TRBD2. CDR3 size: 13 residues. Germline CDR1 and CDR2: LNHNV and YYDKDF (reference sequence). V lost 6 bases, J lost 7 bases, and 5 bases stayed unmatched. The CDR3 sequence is CATRSGGGGTQYF. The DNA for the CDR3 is TGTGCCACCAGGAGCGGGGGGGGCGGGACCCAGTACTTC.

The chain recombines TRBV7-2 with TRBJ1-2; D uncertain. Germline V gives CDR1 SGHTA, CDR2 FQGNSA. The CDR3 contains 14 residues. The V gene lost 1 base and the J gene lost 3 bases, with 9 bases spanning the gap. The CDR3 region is CASSLVSGYYGYTF. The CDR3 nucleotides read TGTGCCAGCAGCTTAGTTTCTGGGTACTATGGCTACACCTTC.

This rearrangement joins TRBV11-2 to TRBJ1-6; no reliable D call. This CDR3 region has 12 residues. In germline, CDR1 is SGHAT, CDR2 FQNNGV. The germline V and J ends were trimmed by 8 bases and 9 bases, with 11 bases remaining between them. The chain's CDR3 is CASEDWGSPLHF. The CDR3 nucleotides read TGTGCCAGCGAGGACTGGGGTTCACCCCTCCACTTT.

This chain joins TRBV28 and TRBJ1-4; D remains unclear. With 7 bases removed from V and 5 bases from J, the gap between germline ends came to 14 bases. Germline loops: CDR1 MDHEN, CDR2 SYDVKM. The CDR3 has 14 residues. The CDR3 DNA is TGTGCCAGCAAGGCAGCAGGCGGAAATGAAAAACTGTTTTTT. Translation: CASKAAGGNEKLFF.

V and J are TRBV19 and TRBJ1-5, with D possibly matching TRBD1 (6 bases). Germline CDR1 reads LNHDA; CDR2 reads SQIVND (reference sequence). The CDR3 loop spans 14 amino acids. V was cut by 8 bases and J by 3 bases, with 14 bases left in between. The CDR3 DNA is TGTGCCAGTTCCCTCGGACAGTTCAATCAGCCCCAGCATTTT. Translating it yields CASSLGQFNQPQHF. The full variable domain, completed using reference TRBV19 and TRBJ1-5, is DGGITQSPKYLFRKEGQNVTLSCEQNLNHDAMYWYRQDPGQGLRLIYYSQIVNDFQKGDIAEGYSVSREKKESFPLTVTSAQKNPTAFYLCASSLGQFNQPQHFGDGTRLSIL.